This T cell receptor beta chain was documented in a study of spatial heterogeneity in lung cancer. Whole-study results and caveats: For expanded intratumoral alpha and beta TCRs, counts tracked tumor mutation counts. Tracking of ubiquitous and regional nonsynonymous mutations by counts of ubiquitous and regional expanded TCRs, respectively, was seen.

TCRdb analysed the 5' RACE reads with MiXCR anew, one entry per CDR3 protein. Of some 4,200 distinct CDR3 sequences in the sample, approximately 40% were seen once. With 8 bases clipped from V and 1 base from J, the junction kept 3 bases outside the gene matches. This CDR3 comprises 13 residues. Germline V gene data show CDR1 as SEHNR and CDR2 as FQNEAQ (reference sequence). Time point: sample taken at primary tumor resection. Turning to this clonotype: Its target is unknown.

The sequence derives from a male donor with early-stage non-small cell lung cancer. Source: lung tumor tissue, taken at surgery. The chain has TRBV7-9 and TRBJ2-3; 7 nucleotides line up with TRBD1. DNA of the CDR3: TGTGCCAGCGAGGGACAGCGCACAGATACGCAGTATTTT. Translated: CASEGQRTDTQYF.